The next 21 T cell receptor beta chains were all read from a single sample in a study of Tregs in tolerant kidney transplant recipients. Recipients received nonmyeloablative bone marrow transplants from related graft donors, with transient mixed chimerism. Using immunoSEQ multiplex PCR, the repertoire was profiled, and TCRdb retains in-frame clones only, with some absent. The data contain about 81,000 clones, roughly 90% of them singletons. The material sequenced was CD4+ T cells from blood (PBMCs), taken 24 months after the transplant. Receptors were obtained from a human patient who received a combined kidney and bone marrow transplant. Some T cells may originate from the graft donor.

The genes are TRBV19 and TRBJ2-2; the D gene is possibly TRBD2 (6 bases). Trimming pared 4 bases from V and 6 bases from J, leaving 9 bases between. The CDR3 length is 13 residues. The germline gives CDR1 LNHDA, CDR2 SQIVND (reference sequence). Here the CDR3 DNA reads TGTGCCAGTAGTAGCGGGGAGGCCGGGGAGCTGTTTTTT. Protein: CASSSGEAGELFF.

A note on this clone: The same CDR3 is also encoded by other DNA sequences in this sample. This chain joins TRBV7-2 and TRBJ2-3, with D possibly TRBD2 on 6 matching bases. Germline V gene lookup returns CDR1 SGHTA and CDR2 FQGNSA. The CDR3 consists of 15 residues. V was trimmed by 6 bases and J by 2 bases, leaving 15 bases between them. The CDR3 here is CASSPGTSPTDTQYF. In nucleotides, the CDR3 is TGTGCCAGCAGTCCGGGGACTTCCCCCACAGATACGCAGTATTTT.

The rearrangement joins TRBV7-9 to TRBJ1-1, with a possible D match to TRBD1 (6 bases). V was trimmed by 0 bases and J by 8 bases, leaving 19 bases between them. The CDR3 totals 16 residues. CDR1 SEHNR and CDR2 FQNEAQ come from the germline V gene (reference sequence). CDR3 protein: CASSLAGAVLYGEAFF. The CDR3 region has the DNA TGTGCCAGCAGCTTAGCGGGGGCAGTCCTATATGGCGAAGCTTTCTTT.

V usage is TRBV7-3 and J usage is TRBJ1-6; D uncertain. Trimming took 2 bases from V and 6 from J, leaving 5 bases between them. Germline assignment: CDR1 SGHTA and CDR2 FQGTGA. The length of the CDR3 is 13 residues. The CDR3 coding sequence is TGTGCCAGCAGCTTAGGCAGTAATTCACCCCTCCACTTT. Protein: CASSLGSNSPLHF.

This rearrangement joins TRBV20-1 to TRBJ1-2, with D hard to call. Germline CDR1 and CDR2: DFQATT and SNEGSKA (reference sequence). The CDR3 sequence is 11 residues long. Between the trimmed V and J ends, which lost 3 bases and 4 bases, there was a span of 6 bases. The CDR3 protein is CSASNVYGYTF. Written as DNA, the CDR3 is TGCAGTGCTAGTAATGTCTATGGCTACACCTTC.

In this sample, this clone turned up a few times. CDR3 in amino acids: CASSLEGLFEKLFF. The CDR3, as DNA: TGTGCCAGCAGCTTGGAGGGGTTATTTGAAAAACTGTTTTTT. J is TRBJ1-4 and V is TRBV5-6, with a possible D match to TRBD1 (5 bases). V lost 0 bases and J lost 7, with 10 bases in between. Germline CDR1 SGHDT, CDR2 YYEEEE. The CDR3 length is 14 residues. Together with reference TRBV5-6 and TRBJ1-4, the CDR3 gives the full variable domain: DAGVTQSPTHLIKTRGQQVTLRCSPKSGHDTVSWYQQALGQGPQFIFQYYEEEERQRGNFPDRFSGHQFPNYSSELNVNALLLGDSALYLCASSLEGLFEKLFFGSGTQLSVL.

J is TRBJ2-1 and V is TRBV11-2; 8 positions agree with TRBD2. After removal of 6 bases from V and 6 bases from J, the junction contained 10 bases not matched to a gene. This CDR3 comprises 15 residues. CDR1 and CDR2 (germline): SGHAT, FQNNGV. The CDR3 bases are TGTGCCAGCAGAACCCTAACCGGGACTAGCAATGAGCAGTTCTTC. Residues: CASRTLTGTSNEQFF.

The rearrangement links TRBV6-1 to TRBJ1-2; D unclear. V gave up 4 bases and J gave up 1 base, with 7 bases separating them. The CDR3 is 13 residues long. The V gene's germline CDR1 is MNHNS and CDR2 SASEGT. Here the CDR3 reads CASSGSVNYGYTF. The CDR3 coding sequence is TGTGCCAGCAGTGGATCGGTTAACTATGGCTACACCTTC.

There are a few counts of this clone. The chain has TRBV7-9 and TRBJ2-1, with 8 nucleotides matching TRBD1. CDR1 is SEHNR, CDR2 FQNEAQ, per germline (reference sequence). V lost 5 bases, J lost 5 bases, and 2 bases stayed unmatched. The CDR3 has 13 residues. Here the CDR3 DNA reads TGTGCCAGCAGCCAGGGGGCCAACAATGAGCAGTTCTTC. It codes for CASSQGANNEQFF. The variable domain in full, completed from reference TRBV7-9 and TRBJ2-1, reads DTGVSQNPRHKITKRGQNVTFRCDPISEHNRLYWYRQTLGQGPEFLTYFQNEAQLEKSRLLSDRFSAERPKGSFSTLEIQRTEQGDSAMYLCASSQGANNEQFFGPGTRLTVL.

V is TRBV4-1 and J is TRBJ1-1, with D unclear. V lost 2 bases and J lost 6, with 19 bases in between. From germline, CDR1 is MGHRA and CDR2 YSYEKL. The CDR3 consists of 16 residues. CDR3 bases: TGCGCCAGCAGCCAACCCCTTTTACGAGCGGGTGCTGAAGCTTTCTTT. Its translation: CASSQPLLRAGAEAFF.

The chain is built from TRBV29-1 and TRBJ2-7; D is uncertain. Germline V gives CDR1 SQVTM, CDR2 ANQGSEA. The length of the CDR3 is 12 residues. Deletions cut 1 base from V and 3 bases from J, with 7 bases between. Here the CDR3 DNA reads TGCAGCGTTGAAGGCCTTAGCTACGAGCAGTACTTC. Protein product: CSVEGLSYEQYF.

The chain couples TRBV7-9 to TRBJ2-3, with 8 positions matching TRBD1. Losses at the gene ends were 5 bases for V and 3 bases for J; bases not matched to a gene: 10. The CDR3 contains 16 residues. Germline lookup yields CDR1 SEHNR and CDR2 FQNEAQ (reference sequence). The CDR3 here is CASSPGQGKRTDTQYF. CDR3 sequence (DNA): TGTGCCAGCAGCCCCGGACAGGGCAAGAGGACAGATACGCAGTATTTT.

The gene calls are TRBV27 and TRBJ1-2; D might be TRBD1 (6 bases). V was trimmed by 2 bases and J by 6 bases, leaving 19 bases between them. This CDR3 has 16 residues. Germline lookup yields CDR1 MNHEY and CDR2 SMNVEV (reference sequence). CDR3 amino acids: CASSLRTGKYQDGYTF. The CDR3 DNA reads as TGTGCCAGCAGTTTACGCACAGGGAAGTATCAGGATGGCTACACCTTC.

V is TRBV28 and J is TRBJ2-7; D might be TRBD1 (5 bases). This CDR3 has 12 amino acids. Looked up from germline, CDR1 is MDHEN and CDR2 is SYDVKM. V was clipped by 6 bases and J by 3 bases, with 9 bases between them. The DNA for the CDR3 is TGTGCCAGCAGCCTCAGGGTCTACGAGCAGTACTTC. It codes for CASSLRVYEQYF.

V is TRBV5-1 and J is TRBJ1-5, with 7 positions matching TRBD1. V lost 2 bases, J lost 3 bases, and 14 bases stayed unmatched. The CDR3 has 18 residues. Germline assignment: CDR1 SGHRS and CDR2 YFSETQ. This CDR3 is CASSFKERGQSDNQPQHF. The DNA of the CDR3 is TGCGCCAGCAGCTTTAAAGAAAGGGGGCAAAGTGACAATCAGCCCCAGCATTTT.

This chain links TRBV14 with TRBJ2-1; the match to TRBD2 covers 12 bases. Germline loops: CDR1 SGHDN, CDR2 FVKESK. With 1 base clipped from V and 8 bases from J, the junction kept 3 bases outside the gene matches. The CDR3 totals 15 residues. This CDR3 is CASSQALAGGHEQFF. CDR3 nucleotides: TGTGCCAGCAGCCAAGCCCTAGCGGGAGGGCATGAGCAGTTCTTC.

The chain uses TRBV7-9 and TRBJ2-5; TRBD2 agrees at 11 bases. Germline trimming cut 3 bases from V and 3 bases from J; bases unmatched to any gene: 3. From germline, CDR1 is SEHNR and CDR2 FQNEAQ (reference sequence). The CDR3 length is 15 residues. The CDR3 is CASSFLAGGKETQYF. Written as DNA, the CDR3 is TGTGCCAGCAGCTTCTTAGCGGGGGGGAAAGAGACCCAGTACTTC.

Here the CDR3 reads CASSLVARTGELFF. Written as DNA, the CDR3 is TGCGCCAGCAGCTTGGTGGCCCGTACCGGGGAGCTGTTTTTT. The V call is TRBV5-1, the J call TRBJ2-2; unclear D gene. This CDR3 region has 14 residues. CDR1 is SGHRS and CDR2 is YFSETQ in the germline V gene. Deletions cut 0 bases from V and 5 bases from J, with 8 bases between.

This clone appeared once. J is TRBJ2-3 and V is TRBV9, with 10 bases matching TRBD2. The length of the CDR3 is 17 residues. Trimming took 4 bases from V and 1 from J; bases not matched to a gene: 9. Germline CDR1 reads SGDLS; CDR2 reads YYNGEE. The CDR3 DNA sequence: TGTGCCAGCAGCCGAGGGCCTAGCGGGGGAGGCACAGATACGCAGTATTTT. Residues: CASSRGPSGGGTDTQYF.

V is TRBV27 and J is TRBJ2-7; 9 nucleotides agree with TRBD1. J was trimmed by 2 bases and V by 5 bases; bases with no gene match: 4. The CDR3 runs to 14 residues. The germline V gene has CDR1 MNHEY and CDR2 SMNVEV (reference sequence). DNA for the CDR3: TGTGCCAGCAGTGGAGGGACAGGGCCCTACGAGCAGTACTTC. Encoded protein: CASSGGTGPYEQYF.

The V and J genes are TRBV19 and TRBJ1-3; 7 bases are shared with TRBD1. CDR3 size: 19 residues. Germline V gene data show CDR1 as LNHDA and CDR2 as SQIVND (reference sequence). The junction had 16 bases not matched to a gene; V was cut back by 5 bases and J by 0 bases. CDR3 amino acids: CASSPQFTDRAYSGNTIYF. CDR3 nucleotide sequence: TGTGCCAGTAGTCCTCAGTTTACCGACAGGGCCTACTCTGGAAACACCATATATTTT.